The clone carrying this T cell receptor beta chain has only a few counts. Its antigen is undetermined. TCRdb's copy holds only in-frame clones and misses some; the assay was immunoSEQ multiplex PCR. The table includes more than 65,000 clones, around 83% detected once. Chemo-refractory metastatic non-small-cell lung cancer patients were treated with focal radiation plus CTLA-4 blockade with ipilimumab. This record comes from a study of radiotherapy plus CTLA-4 blockade in lung cancer. Turning to the study itself: An objective response was seen in under 20% of patients, and disease control in around 33%.

Study-wide findings and caveats: Strongest reported response predictors: early blood clone changes and post-radiation interferon-beta. Tumor-derived TCR clones expanded in blood after radiotherapy plus ipilimumab.

From germline, CDR1 is SGHAT and CDR2 FQNNGV. V lost 1 base and J lost 9, with 16 bases in between. This CDR3 has 14 amino acids. The TCR comes from a human donor with non-small cell lung cancer who had stable disease on radiotherapy plus ipilimumab. The source material was peripheral blood, sampled from a patient treated with radiotherapy plus ipilimumab. The genes are TRBV11-2 and TRBJ2-7; no clear D. DNA of the CDR3: TGTGCCAGCAGCTTAGTTCCTTCAACGGAGCGGCAGTACTTC. The encoded protein is CASSLVPSTERQYF.